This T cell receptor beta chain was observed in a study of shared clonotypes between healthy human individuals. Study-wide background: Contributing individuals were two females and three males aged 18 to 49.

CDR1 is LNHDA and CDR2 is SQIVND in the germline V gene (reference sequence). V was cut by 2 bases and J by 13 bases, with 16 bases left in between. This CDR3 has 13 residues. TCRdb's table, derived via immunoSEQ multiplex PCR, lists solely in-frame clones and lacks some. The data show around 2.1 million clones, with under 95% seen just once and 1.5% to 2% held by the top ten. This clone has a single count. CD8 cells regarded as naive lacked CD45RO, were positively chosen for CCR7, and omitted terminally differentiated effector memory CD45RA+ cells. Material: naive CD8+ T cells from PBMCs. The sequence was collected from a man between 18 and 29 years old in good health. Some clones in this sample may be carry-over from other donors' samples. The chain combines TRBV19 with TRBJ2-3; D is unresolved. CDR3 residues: CASSISDGRPKYF. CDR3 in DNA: TGTGCCAGTAGTATATCGGATGGACGGCCGAAGTATTTT.